This TCR beta chain was recovered during a study of cytomegalovirus exposure and HLA in healthy donors. A multiplex PCR was run with 60 Vbeta primers and 13 Jbeta primers. Repertoires were generated with immunoSEQ multiplex PCR, while TCRdb's copy carries only in-frame clones and drops some. The data show 120,000 to 150,000 clones, around 79% seen once. The CDR3 contains 14 residues. J was trimmed by 7 bases and V by 6 bases; bases with no gene match: 8. Germline values: CDR1 MNHEY, CDR2 SVGAGI. Sequenced sample: PBMCs. The V gene is TRBV6-5, the J gene TRBJ1-4; 7 bases align to TRBD1. The TCR comes from a man aged 25 to 45 in good health and CMV-seropositive. CDR3 loop: CASSRQGGTEKLFF. The CDR3 DNA sequence: TGTGCCAGCAGCCGACAGGGCGGTACTGAAAAACTGTTTTTT.